This T cell receptor beta chain stems from a study of cytomegalovirus exposure and HLA in healthy donors. The PCR was carried out with 60 Vbeta primers and 13 Jbeta primers. The method was immunoSEQ multiplex PCR; TCRdb's version includes in-frame clones alone and lacks a portion of them. The specimen's table records about 83,000 clones. Germline V gene data show CDR1 as SGHNT and CDR2 as YYREEE (reference sequence). The V and J ends lost 0 bases and 2 bases respectively, with 12 bases between them. The CDR3 length is 15 residues. This sequence originates from a man aged 18-30 years in good health and CMV-seropositive. The sequencing input was PBMCs. The V gene is TRBV5-4, the J gene TRBJ2-7; D might be TRBD1 (5 bases). CDR3 loop: CASSLAGKVAYEQYF. The CDR3, as DNA: TGTGCCAGCAGCTTGGCAGGGAAAGTCGCCTACGAGCAGTACTTC.